These 18 T cell receptor beta chains originate from one sample sequenced in a study of T cell responses to AZD1222 COVID-19 vaccine. Libraries were prepared by immunoSEQ multiplex PCR; TCRdb keeps only in-frame clonotypes and omits some of them. Among about 150,000 clones, more than 75% were seen once, and the ten largest hold 5%. Source: peripheral blood, taken on day 0 of AZD1222 vaccination. These receptor sequences come from an adult in good health.

The chain uses TRBV27 and TRBJ2-7; D might be TRBD1 (6 bases). Germline V gene data show CDR1 as MNHEY and CDR2 as SMNVEV (reference sequence). V lost 0 bases and J 1 base, leaving 10 bases between the germline ends. This CDR3 is built from 15 residues. CDR3 coding DNA: TGTGCCAGCAGTTTATCAACCACAGGGTCCTACGAGCAGTACTTC. Translation: CASSLSTTGSYEQYF.

V is TRBV7-9 and J is TRBJ1-3, with D maybe TRBD1 (5 bases). Germline lookup yields CDR1 SEHNR and CDR2 FQNEAQ (reference sequence). The CDR3 has 16 amino acids. Trimming took 0 bases from V and 4 from J, leaving 13 bases between them. CDR3 residues: CASSLALGTVGNTIYF. CDR3 nucleotides: TGTGCCAGCAGCTTAGCCCTAGGGACGGTAGGAAACACCATATATTTT.

This chain uses TRBV27 with TRBJ2-7; D gene uncertain. The CDR3 totals 14 residues. From germline, CDR1 is MNHEY and CDR2 SMNVEV (reference sequence). The V end was cut by 0 bases, the J end by 8 bases, with 14 bases between. CDR3 region: CASSLSIATDKQYF. CDR3 sequence (DNA): TGTGCCAGCAGTTTATCGATTGCTACAGACAAGCAGTACTTC.

The chain employs TRBV5-4 and TRBJ2-3, with TRBD2 identical over 7 bases. V shed 5 bases and J 1 base; nucleotides not matched to a gene: 10. Germline V gene data show CDR1 as SGHNT and CDR2 as YYREEE (reference sequence). CDR3 size: 16 residues. The CDR3 sequence is CASSPGLAARTDTQYF. For the CDR3, the DNA is TGTGCCAGCAGTCCGGGGCTAGCGGCTCGCACAGATACGCAGTATTTT.

This clone occurred once. This chain joins TRBV19 and TRBJ2-1; TRBD2 aligns across 9 bases. The CDR3 sequence is 16 residues long. The germline V gene encodes CDR1 LNHDA and CDR2 SQIVND (reference sequence). V gave up 6 bases and J gave up 1 base; unmatched junction bases: 7. The CDR3 DNA follows: TGTGCCAGTAGGACGACTAGCGGACCATCCTACAATGAGCAGTTCTTC. Its protein product is CASRTTSGPSYNEQFF.

This clone was detected only once. V is TRBV7-2 and J is TRBJ2-7, with TRBD1 identical over 11 bases. The CDR3 spans 15 residues. Trimming cost V 1 base and J 4 bases; bases outside gene matches: 3. Germline V gene sequence: CDR1 SGHTA, CDR2 FQGNSA. The CDR3 protein is CASSLGGTGGYEQYF. CDR3 nucleotides: TGTGCCAGCAGCTTAGGAGGGACAGGGGGGTACGAGCAGTACTTC. The whole variable domain, remainder taken from reference TRBV7-2 and TRBJ2-7, is GAGVSQSPSNKVTEKGKDVELRCDPISGHTALYWYRQSLGQGLEFLIYFQGNSAPDKSGLPSDRFSAERTGGSVSTLTIQRTQQEDSAVYLCASSLGGTGGYEQYFGPGTRLTVT.

This chain links TRBV7-9 with TRBJ2-3; D unclear. The germline V and J ends were trimmed by 4 bases and 4 bases, with 12 bases remaining between them. There are 14 residues in the CDR3. The V gene's germline CDR1 is SEHNR and CDR2 FQNEAQ (reference sequence). DNA of the CDR3: TGTGCCAGCAGCTCTACCCAGTTCGCAGATACGCAGTATTTT. It is translated as CASSSTQFADTQYF.

This clone showed up just a few times. Different DNA sequences within this sample yield the same CDR3. The chain uses TRBV27 and TRBJ2-3; no reliable D call. The V gene's germline CDR1 is MNHEY and CDR2 SMNVEV (reference sequence). The ends were cut back, 0 bases at V and 4 bases at J, with 5 bases in the middle. The CDR3 contains 13 residues. The CDR3 DNA reads as TGTGCCAGCAGTTTATCGAGGCCAGATACGCAGTATTTT. Its translation: CASSLSRPDTQYF.

V usage is TRBV28 and J usage is TRBJ2-5; D perhaps matches TRBD2 (5 bases). Trimming took off 5 bases at V and 5 bases at J, with 21 bases between the two ends. This CDR3 has 16 amino acids. Germline V CDR1 and CDR2: MDHEN, SYDVKM. This chain's CDR3 is CASSSKWGDLGETQYF. CDR3 nucleotides: TGTGCCAGCAGTAGCAAATGGGGAGATCTGGGGGAGACCCAGTACTTC.

The chain employs TRBV11-2 and TRBJ1-3; maybe TRBD1 (5 bases). The CDR3 runs 15 residues. Germline assignment: CDR1 SGHAT and CDR2 FQNNGV. V gave up 7 bases and J gave up 9 bases, with 22 bases separating them. CDR3 protein: CASTNPGLLAGTIYF. In DNA, the CDR3 is TGTGCCAGCACGAACCCGGGGCTCCTGGCCGGCACCATATATTTT. Based on the CDR3 plus reference TRBV11-2 and TRBJ1-3, the full variable domain is EAGVAQSPRYKIIEKRQSVAFWCNPISGHATLYWYQQILGQGPKLLIQFQNNGVVDDSQLPKDRFSAERLKGVDSTLKIQPAKLEDSAVYLCASTNPGLLAGTIYFGEGSWLTVV.

The chain recombines TRBV30 with TRBJ1-5; 9 bases agree with TRBD1. Germline V gene data show CDR1 as GTSNPN and CDR2 as SVGIG (reference sequence). There are 16 residues in the CDR3. The V segment lost 0 bases and the J segment 6 bases; nucleotides outside the gene matches: 9. The CDR3 nucleotides read TGTGCCTGGAGTGTACGTGGTCGACAGGGGGGTCAGCCCCAGCATTTT. Amino acid sequence: CAWSVRGRQGGQPQHF.

This clone was counted only a few times. This sequence joins TRBV4-3 and TRBJ2-1, with D perhaps given as TRBD1 or TRBD2 (5 bases each). CDR3 length equals 16 residues. Germline V gives CDR1 LGHNA, CDR2 YSLEER. Trimming pared 3 bases from V and 7 bases from J, leaving 19 bases between. CDR3 nucleotides: TGCGCCAGCAGCCAGGGACCCCTCTTGGGCACAAATGAGCAGTTCTTC. Its translation is CASSQGPLLGTNEQFF.

In DNA form, the CDR3 reads TGTGCCAGCAGTTTATCAGACGGATCATACGAGCAGTACTTC. Translation: CASSLSDGSYEQYF. The V gene is TRBV28, the J gene TRBJ2-7; D ambiguous. Per germline, CDR1 MDHEN and CDR2 SYDVKM. This CDR3 is built from 14 residues. Trimming cost V 1 base and J 4 bases, with 11 bases left between them.

The gene calls are TRBV5-4 and TRBJ2-2; TRBD1 or TRBD2 may be the D gene (5 bases each). The CDR3 consists of 17 residues. Germline CDR1 and CDR2: SGHNT and YYREEE (reference sequence). V lost 2 bases and J lost 2, with 16 bases in between. In DNA form, the CDR3 reads TGTGCCAGCAGCTTAGGGGCTCCCGGGGATAACACCGGGGAGCTGTTTTTT. This translates into CASSLGAPGDNTGELFF.

This clone was detected only once. The gene calls are TRBV4-3 and TRBJ2-5; unclear D gene. CDR1 and CDR2 from the germline V gene are LGHNA and YSLEER. The CDR3 has 13 residues. Trimming removed 2 bases from V and 3 bases from J, with 7 bases in between. CDR3 sequence: CASSQNLKETQYF. For the CDR3, the DNA is TGCGCCAGCAGCCAAAACTTGAAAGAGACCCAGTACTTC.

The genes are TRBV7-8 and TRBJ2-3, with D possibly TRBD2 on 6 matching bases. The CDR3 has 15 residues. Looked up from germline, CDR1 is SGHVS and CDR2 is FQNEAQ. The germline V and J ends were trimmed by 3 bases and 3 bases, with 13 bases remaining between them. Here the CDR3 DNA reads TGTGCCAGCAGCTTCGTGACTAGACCTACAGATACGCAGTATTTT. It yields the protein CASSFVTRPTDTQYF.

This clone was detected only once. The chain recombines TRBV7-2 with TRBJ2-3, with TRBD2 as a possible D gene (6 bases). Trimming stripped 5 bases from V and 2 bases from J, with 20 bases between. Germline lookup yields CDR1 SGHTA and CDR2 FQGNSA. This CDR3 has 17 residues. Here the CDR3 DNA reads TGTGCCAGCAGCCGCCAGGGACTCGCGCAATACACAGATACGCAGTATTTT. Its protein product is CASSRQGLAQYTDTQYF. The variable domain in full, with the rest retrieved from reference TRBV7-2 and TRBJ2-3, is GAGVSQSPSNKVTEKGKDVELRCDPISGHTALYWYRQSLGQGLEFLIYFQGNSAPDKSGLPSDRFSAERTGGSVSTLTIQRTQQEDSAVYLCASSRQGLAQYTDTQYFGPGTRLTVL.

V gene TRBV5-1 combines with J gene TRBJ2-7, with a weak D call TRBD1 (6 bases). V lost 3 bases, J lost 0 bases, and 16 bases lay in between. Germline V lookup: CDR1 SGHRS, CDR2 YFSETQ. The CDR3 sequence is 16 residues long. CDR3 sequence reads: CASSYTGLGYSYEQYF. CDR3 sequence (DNA): TGCGCCAGCAGCTACACAGGGTTGGGTTACTCCTACGAGCAGTACTTC.